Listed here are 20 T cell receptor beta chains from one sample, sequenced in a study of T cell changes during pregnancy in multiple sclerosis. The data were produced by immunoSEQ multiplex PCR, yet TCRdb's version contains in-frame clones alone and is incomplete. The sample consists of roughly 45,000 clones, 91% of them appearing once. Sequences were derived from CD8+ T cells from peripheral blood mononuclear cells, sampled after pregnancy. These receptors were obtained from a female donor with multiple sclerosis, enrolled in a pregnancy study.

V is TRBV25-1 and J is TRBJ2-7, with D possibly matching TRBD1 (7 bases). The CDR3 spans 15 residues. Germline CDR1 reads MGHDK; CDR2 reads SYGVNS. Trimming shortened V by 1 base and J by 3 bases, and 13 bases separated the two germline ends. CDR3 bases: TGTGCCAGCAGTGAATGGAGGGGGCAAGGCTACGAGCAGTACTTC. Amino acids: CASSEWRGQGYEQYF.

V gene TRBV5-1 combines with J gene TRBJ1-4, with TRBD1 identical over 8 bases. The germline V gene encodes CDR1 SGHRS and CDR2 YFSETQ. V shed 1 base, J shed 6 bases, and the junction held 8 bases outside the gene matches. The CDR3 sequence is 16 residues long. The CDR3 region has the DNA TGCGCCAGCAGCTTGCCTGGGACAGGACTGGATGAAAAACTGTTTTTT. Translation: CASSLPGTGLDEKLFF.

CDR3 loop: CASSATGSSKDTEAFF. CDR3 nucleotides: TGTGCCAGCAGCGCCACCGGGTCCTCCAAGGACACTGAAGCTTTCTTT. The chain joins TRBV13 to TRBJ1-1; no clear D. Germline V gives CDR1 PRHDT, CDR2 FYEKMQ (reference sequence). Between the trimmed V and J ends, which lost 5 bases and 3 bases, there was a span of 19 bases. The CDR3 is made up of 16 amino acids.

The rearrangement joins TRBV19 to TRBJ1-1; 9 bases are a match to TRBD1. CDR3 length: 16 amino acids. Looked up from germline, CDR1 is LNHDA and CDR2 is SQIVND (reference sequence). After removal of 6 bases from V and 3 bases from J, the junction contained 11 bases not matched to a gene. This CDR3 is CASRPNRGLVDTEAFF. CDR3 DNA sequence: TGTGCCAGTAGACCCAACAGGGGGCTGGTGGACACTGAAGCTTTCTTT.

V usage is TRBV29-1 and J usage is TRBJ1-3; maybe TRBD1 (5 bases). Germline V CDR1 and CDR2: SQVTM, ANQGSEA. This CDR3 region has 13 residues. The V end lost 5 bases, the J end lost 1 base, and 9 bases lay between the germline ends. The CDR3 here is CSVSGVSGNTIYF. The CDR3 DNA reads TGCAGCGTTTCGGGGGTATCTGGAAACACCATATATTTT.

CDR3 sequence reads: CASSQINVAAVPYYGYTF. The CDR3 region has the DNA TGTGCCAGCAGCCAAATTAACGTTGCCGCAGTCCCCTACTATGGCTACACCTTC. The chain has TRBV14 and TRBJ1-2; D gene unclear. The CDR3 runs to 18 residues. With 2 bases removed from V and 3 bases from J, the gap between germline ends came to 22 bases. Germline-derived CDR1 and CDR2 are SGHDN and FVKESK.

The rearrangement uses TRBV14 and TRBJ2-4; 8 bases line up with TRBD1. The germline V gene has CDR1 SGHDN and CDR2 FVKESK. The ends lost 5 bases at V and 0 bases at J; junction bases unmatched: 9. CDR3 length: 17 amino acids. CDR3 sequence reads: CASSRTQDRGAKNIQYF. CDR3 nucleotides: TGTGCCAGCAGCAGGACCCAAGACAGGGGAGCCAAAAACATTCAGTACTTC.

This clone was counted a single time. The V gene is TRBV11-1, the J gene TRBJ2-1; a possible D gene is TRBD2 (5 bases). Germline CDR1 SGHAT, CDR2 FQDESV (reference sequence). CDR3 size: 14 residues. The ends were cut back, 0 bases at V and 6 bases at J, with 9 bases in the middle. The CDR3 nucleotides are TGTGCCAGCAGCTTAGCGGGAGCCCCCAATGAGCAGTTCTTC. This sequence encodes CASSLAGAPNEQFF.

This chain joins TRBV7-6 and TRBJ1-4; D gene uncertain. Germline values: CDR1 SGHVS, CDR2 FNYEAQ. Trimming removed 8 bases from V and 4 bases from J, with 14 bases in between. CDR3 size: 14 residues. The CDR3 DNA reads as TGTGCCAGCCGCGCTGGGCCATATAATGAAAAACTGTTTTTT. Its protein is CASRAGPYNEKLFF.

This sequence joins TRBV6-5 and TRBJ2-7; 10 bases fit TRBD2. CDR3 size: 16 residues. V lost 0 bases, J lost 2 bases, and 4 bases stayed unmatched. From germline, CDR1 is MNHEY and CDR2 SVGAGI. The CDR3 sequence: CASSYSASGSAYEQYF. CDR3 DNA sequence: TGTGCCAGCAGTTACTCAGCTAGCGGGAGCGCCTACGAGCAGTACTTC.

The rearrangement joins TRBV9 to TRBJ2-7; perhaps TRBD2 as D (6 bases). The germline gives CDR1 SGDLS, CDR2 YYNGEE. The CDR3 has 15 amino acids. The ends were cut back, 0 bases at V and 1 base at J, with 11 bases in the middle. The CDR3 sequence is CASSVVGSPSYEQYF. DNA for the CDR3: TGTGCCAGCAGCGTAGTCGGGAGTCCATCCTACGAGCAGTACTTC.

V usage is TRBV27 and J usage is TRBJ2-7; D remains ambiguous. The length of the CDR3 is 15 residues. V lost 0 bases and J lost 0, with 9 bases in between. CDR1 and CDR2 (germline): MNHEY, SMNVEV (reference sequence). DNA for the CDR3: TGTGCCAGCAGTTTATCTGGAGTTCCCTCCTACGAGCAGTACTTC. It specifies CASSLSGVPSYEQYF.

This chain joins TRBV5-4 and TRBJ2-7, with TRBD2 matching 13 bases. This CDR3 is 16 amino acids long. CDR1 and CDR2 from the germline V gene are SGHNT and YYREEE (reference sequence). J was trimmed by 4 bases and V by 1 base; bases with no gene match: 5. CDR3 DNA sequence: TGTGCCAGCAGCTTGACTGGACTAGCGGGAGAGTACGAGCAGTACTTC. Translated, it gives CASSLTGLAGEYEQYF. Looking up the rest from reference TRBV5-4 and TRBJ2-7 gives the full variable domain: ETGVTQSPTHLIKTRGQQVTLRCSSQSGHNTVSWYQQALGQGPQFIFQYYREEENGRGNFPPRFSGLQFPNYSSELNVNALELDDSALYLCASSLTGLAGEYEQYFGPGTRLTVT.

As DNA, the CDR3 is TGTGCCAGCAGTGCCGGGACTAGCGGGTACAATGAGCAGTTCTTC. Its protein product is CASSAGTSGYNEQFF. The gene calls are TRBV6-5 and TRBJ2-1; TRBD2 agrees at 12 bases. There are 15 residues in the CDR3. J gave up 4 bases and V 5 bases, and 3 bases lay outside the gene matches. Germline V lookup: CDR1 MNHEY, CDR2 SVGAGI.

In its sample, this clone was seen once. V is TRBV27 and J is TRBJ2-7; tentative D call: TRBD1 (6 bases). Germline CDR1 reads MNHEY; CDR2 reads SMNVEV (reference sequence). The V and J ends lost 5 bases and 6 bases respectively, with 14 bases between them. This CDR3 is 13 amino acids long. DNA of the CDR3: TGTGCCAGCAGTACCAGACAGGTGGGCGAGCAGTACTTC. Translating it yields CASSTRQVGEQYF.

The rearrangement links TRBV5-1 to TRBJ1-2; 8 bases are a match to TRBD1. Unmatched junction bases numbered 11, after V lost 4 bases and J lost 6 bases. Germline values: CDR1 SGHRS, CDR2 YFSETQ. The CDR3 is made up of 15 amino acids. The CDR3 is CASSPGPGGADGYTF. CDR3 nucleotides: TGCGCCAGCAGCCCTGGGCCAGGGGGCGCGGATGGCTACACCTTC.

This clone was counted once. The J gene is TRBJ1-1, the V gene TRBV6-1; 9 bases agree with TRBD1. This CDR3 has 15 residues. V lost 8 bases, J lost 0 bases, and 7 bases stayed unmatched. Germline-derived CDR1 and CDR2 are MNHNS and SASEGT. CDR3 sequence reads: CASGLDRGMNTEAFF. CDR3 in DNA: TGTGCCAGCGGATTAGACAGGGGGATGAACACTGAAGCTTTCTTT.

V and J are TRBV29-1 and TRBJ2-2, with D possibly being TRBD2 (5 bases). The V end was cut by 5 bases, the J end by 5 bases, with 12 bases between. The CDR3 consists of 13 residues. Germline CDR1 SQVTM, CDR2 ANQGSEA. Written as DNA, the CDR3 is TGCAGCGTTCTCGAGGGTGCGACCGGGGAGCTGTTTTTT. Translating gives CSVLEGATGELFF.

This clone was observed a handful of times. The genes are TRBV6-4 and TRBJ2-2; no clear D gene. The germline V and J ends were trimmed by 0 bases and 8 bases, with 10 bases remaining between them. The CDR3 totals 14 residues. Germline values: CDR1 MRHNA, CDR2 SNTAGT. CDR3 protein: CASSDSTESGELFF. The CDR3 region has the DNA TGTGCCAGCAGTGACTCCACGGAGTCTGGGGAGCTGTTTTTT.

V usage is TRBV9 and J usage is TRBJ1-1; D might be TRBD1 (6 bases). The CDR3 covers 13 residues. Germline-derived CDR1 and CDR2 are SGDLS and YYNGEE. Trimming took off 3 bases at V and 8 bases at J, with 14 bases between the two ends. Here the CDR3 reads CASSGAGAREAFF. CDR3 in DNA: TGTGCCAGCAGCGGGGCAGGGGCCCGAGAAGCTTTCTTT.